These 19 T cell receptor beta chains share one sample of origin, sequenced in a study of molecular identifiers for immune sequencing clone quantification. Via MiXCR, TCRdb re-called the PCR reads, giving one row per CDR3 protein. The profile shows nearly 55,000 distinct CDR3 sequences, around 34% of them singletons. The sequenced material came from naive CD8+ T cells from blood, with Jurkat cell RNA spiked in. Subset indicated: FACS-sorted CD8+CD4-CCR7+CD45RA+ naive T cells. Receptors were obtained from a human donor in good health. Some libraries in this study had Jurkat cell RNA spiked in.

In this sample, this clonotype turned up many times. The chain couples TRBV7-2 to TRBJ2-1, with 9 bases identical to TRBD2. J was trimmed by 9 bases and V by 1 base; bases with no gene match: 10. Germline values: CDR1 SGHTA, CDR2 FQGNSA. The CDR3 totals 16 residues. The DNA for the CDR3 is TGTGCCAGCAGCTTAGGCCCGCGGGAGGGCCGAGCTGAGCAGTTCTTC. Translating it yields CASSLGPREGRAEQFF.

In its sample, this clonotype was seen many times. V and J are TRBV19 and TRBJ2-7; D is unresolved. V was shortened by 2 bases and J by 7 bases, with 12 bases between the two germline ends. The CDR3 has 13 amino acids. Germline V gives CDR1 LNHDA, CDR2 SQIVND (reference sequence). The chain's CDR3 is CASSIIIWREQYF. CDR3 sequence (DNA): TGTGCCAGTAGTATAATCATCTGGCGGGAGCAGTACTTC.

This sequence joins TRBV3-1 and TRBJ2-7, with D possibly TRBD2 on 6 matching bases. Germline V lookup: CDR1 LGHDT, CDR2 YNNKEL (reference sequence). Trimming took 1 base from V and 3 from J, leaving 10 bases between them. The CDR3 is 14 amino acids. CDR3 sequence: CASSQGLVGYEQYF. CDR3 in DNA: TGTGCCAGCAGCCAAGGACTAGTCGGCTACGAGCAGTACTTC.

This clonotype was observed a handful of times. The V call is TRBV11-2, the J call TRBJ1-1; TRBD1 is a possible D gene (6 bases). This CDR3 comprises 14 residues. Trimming took 1 base from V and 5 from J, leaving 11 bases between them. Germline V gene data show CDR1 as SGHAT and CDR2 as FQNNGV. The CDR3, as DNA: TGTGCCAGCAGCTTAGCGGTGAGGGGGACTGAAGCTTTCTTT. It specifies CASSLAVRGTEAFF. The full variable domain, its missing parts supplied by reference TRBV11-2 and TRBJ1-1, is EAGVAQSPRYKIIEKRQSVAFWCNPISGHATLYWYQQILGQGPKLLIQFQNNGVVDDSQLPKDRFSAERLKGVDSTLKIQPAKLEDSAVYLCASSLAVRGTEAFFGQGTRLTVV.

Comments on this clonotype: A read error may account for a junction end that differs from germline. The V and J genes are TRBV24-1 and TRBJ2-2; TRBD2 is a possible D gene (5 bases). Germline V gene sequence: CDR1 KGHDR, CDR2 SFDVKD. CDR3 length: 13 amino acids. In DNA, the CDR3 is TGTGCCACCGGGCTTACTGAGGCCGGGGAGCGGTTTTTT. Residues: CATGLTEAGERFF.

Of note for this clonotype: This may be a read error, as it is one base from a much larger clone. The rearrangement uses TRBV19 and TRBJ2-7, with D perhaps matching TRBD1 (5 bases). Between the trimmed V and J ends, which lost 5 bases and 0 bases, there was a span of 11 bases. Per the germline V gene, CDR1 is LNHDA and CDR2 is SQIVND (reference sequence). The CDR3 contains 14 residues. CDR3: CASSLTASSYEQYF. In DNA, the CDR3 is TGTGCCAGTAGTCTGACAGCGAGCTCCTACGAGCAGTACTTC.

This clonotype has a count of ten or more. The chain carries TRBV12-3 or TRBV12-4 and TRBJ2-5; no reliable D call. Trimming stripped 0 bases from V and 5 bases from J, with 13 bases between. The CDR3 extends over 15 amino acids. The DNA for the CDR3 is TGTGCCAGCAGTTTAGCGTTAGCCGGCTGGGAGACCCAGTACTTC. It specifies CASSLALAGWETQYF.

With respect to this clonotype: Since the CDR3 does not end with the conserved phenylalanine or tryptophan, this likely comes from a read error. The chain recombines TRBV28 with TRBJ1-5; a possible D gene is TRBD1 (5 bases). Trimming cost V 5 bases and J 6 bases, with 14 bases left between them. Germline CDR1 reads MDHEN; CDR2 reads SYDVKM. This CDR3 is built from 14 residues. The CDR3 DNA sequence: TGTGCCAGCAGTATGGAAGGGGCCGGTCAGCCCCAGCATATT. Amino acid sequence: CASSMEGAGQPQHI.

There are a few counts of this clonotype. The rearrangement joins TRBV20-1 to TRBJ2-7; D is perhaps TRBD1 (5 bases). The CDR3 extends over 13 amino acids. Germline CDR1 DFQATT, CDR2 SNEGSKA (reference sequence). The ends were cut back, 7 bases at V and 3 bases at J, with 16 bases in the middle. CDR3 amino acids: CSVWGPADYEQYF. The CDR3 DNA is TGCAGTGTCTGGGGCCCAGCTGACTACGAGCAGTACTTC.

This clonotype has a handful of counts. The V call is TRBV16, the J call TRBJ2-1, with 11 bases fitting TRBD2. The CDR3 is made up of 15 amino acids. Germline assignment: CDR1 KGHSY and CDR2 FQNENV. The V gene end was trimmed by 10 bases and the J gene end by 2 bases; junction bases not matched to a gene: 7. The CDR3 reads CATKISGRAYNEQFF. CDR3 nucleotides: TGTGCCACCAAGATTAGCGGGAGGGCCTACAATGAGCAGTTCTTC.

The chain links TRBV10-3 to TRBJ2-4; D is unresolved. V was trimmed by 1 base and J by 1 base, leaving 5 bases between them. CDR1 is ENHRY, CDR2 SYGVKD, per germline. The CDR3 runs 14 residues. The CDR3 is CAISEFGAKNIQYF. CDR3 bases: TGTGCCATCAGTGAGTTTGGGGCCAAAAACATTCAGTACTTC.

This clonotype was recorded at least ten times. The rearrangement joins TRBV29-1 to TRBJ2-2; D gene uncertain. CDR1 and CDR2 (germline): SQVTM, ANQGSEA. V was cut by 0 bases and J by 1 base, with 6 bases left in between. The CDR3 is 14 amino acids. The CDR3 bases are TGCAGCGTTGAAGATCCCCAGAACACCGGGGAGCTGTTTTTT. This encodes CSVEDPQNTGELFF.

This clonotype has only a few counts. The chain has TRBV25-1 and TRBJ2-3, with D possibly matching TRBD2 (5 bases). Trimming cost V 7 bases and J 6 bases, with 17 bases left between them. Germline V gene lookup returns CDR1 MGHDK and CDR2 SYGVNS. The CDR3 sequence is 14 residues long. CDR3 sequence (DNA): TGTGCCAGCACCCCTCCTCAGCGGAGTGATACGCAGTATTTT. This translates into CASTPPQRSDTQYF.

This clonotype was seen ten or more times. The rearrangement joins TRBV7-9 to TRBJ2-5; 8 bases match TRBD1. Germline V CDR1 and CDR2: SEHNR, FQNEAQ (reference sequence). Losses at the gene ends were 4 bases for V and 3 bases for J; bases not matched to a gene: 4. The CDR3 is made up of 14 amino acids. The CDR3 DNA reads TGTGCCAGCAGCTCGGACAGGGTCAAAGAGACCCAGTACTTC. This codes for CASSSDRVKETQYF.

Worth noting for this clonotype: A much more abundant neighbour one base away suggests this may be a read error. The chain is built from TRBV29-1 and TRBJ2-5; D is possibly TRBD1 or TRBD2 (5 bases each). Germline V CDR1 and CDR2: SQVTM, ANQGSEA. The CDR3 is 13 residues long. Trimming removed 2 bases from V and 5 bases from J, with 12 bases in between. The CDR3 loop reads CSVEPRGRETQYF. In nucleotides, the CDR3 is TGCAGCGTTGAACCTAGGGGACGGGAGACCCAGTACTTC.

This clonotype was seen ten or more times. The chain is built from TRBV4-2 and TRBJ1-5; maybe TRBD1 (6 bases). Germline V gene lookup returns CDR1 LGHNA and CDR2 YNFKEQ. CDR3 size: 16 residues. V lost 0 bases to trimming and J lost 1 base, with 10 bases between them. CDR3 region: CASSQEVGQSNQPQHF. Here the CDR3 DNA reads TGTGCCAGCAGCCAAGAAGTCGGACAGAGCAATCAGCCCCAGCATTTT.

The J gene is TRBJ1-5, the V gene TRBV27; D gene ambiguous. In germline, CDR1 is MNHEY, CDR2 SMNVEV (reference sequence). The V and J ends lost 7 bases and 7 bases respectively, with 20 bases between them. This CDR3 comprises 15 residues. CDR3 protein: CASKLGPGGHQPQHF. The CDR3 DNA follows: TGTGCCAGCAAGCTAGGACCAGGAGGTCACCAGCCCCAGCATTTT.

The J gene is TRBJ2-7, the V gene TRBV6-5; a possible D gene is TRBD2 (7 bases). The CDR3 is made up of 14 amino acids. Trimming removed 5 bases from V and 2 bases from J, with 13 bases in between. Germline CDR1 and CDR2: MNHEY and SVGAGI. The CDR3 is CASSPGGGAYEQYF. The CDR3 DNA reads TGTGCCAGCAGTCCCGGAGGGGGGGCCTACGAGCAGTACTTC.

This clonotype turned up a few times. The CDR3 DNA is TGCGCCAGCAGCCCCACACTAGCGGCGGAGACCCAGTACTTC. Translating it yields CASSPTLAAETQYF. The chain is built from TRBV5-1 and TRBJ2-5, with 8 bases that match TRBD2. Germline V gene data show CDR1 as SGHRS and CDR2 as YFSETQ. V was pared by 4 bases and J by 5 bases, with 7 bases of the junction left unmatched. The CDR3 sequence is 14 residues long.